This T cell receptor beta chain was captured in a study of blood T cell repertoires in COVID-19. This CDR3 spans 13 amino acids. V lost 6 bases, J lost 4 bases, and 5 bases stayed unmatched. This clone was counted a few times. The protocol was immunoSEQ multiplex PCR, while the TCRdb copy is restricted to in-frame clones and leaves out a portion. The sample shows roughly 130,000 clones, 70% to 80% of them seen only once. Sequenced: peripheral blood. The chain joins TRBV12-3 or TRBV12-4 to TRBJ1-2; 7 bases are a match to TRBD1. The sequence was collected from a woman in her seventies with COVID-19, enrolled during active disease. The CDR3 region has the DNA TGTGCCAGCAGCCCGGGACAGACCTATGGCTACACCTTC. Translated, it gives CASSPGQTYGYTF.